This T cell receptor (beta chain) was captured in a study of blood T cell repertoires in COVID-19. Study information: Sources were T cells, B-cell-depleted T cells, or PBMCs; the material itself was cDNA or gDNA.

The germline gives CDR1 SGHNT, CDR2 YENEEA. V lost 3 bases, J lost 0 bases, and 17 bases stayed unmatched. This CDR3 contains 19 residues. Participant age was roughly 18 to 95 years, and participants resided in fewer than 30 US areas. Participant-reported clinical history was the basis for cohort assignment. Generated by immunoSEQ multiplex PCR, the TCRdb table keeps only in-frame clones and is missing some. Here the sample spans a few hundred thousand clones, less than 90% being singletons. This receptor was taken from a woman aged 25-40 years who had recovered from COVID-19. This chain uses TRBV11-3 with TRBJ2-7; 7 bases match TRBD1. The sequenced material came from PBMCs or T cells enriched from blood (not recorded which). Here the CDR3 reads CASSLVTGQPKTFSYEQYF. The CDR3 DNA follows: TGTGCCAGCAGCTTGGTGACGGGACAGCCAAAGACTTTCTCCTACGAGCAGTACTTC.